The entry below describes one T cell receptor (beta chain). Its target antigen remains unknown. Base qualities are missing; no much larger clone stands one base away. Whole blood was collected in K2EDTA tubes by collaborating institutions according to the institutions' own protocols. For TCRbeta analysis, collaborator samples were shipped as frozen whole blood, as isolated PBMCs, or as DNA extracted from either sample type. These data come from a study of blood T cell repertoires in COVID-19 (dated by TCRdb to the early 2020s). With regard to the full study: Samples from collaborators originated in the United States, Italy and Spain and spanned both the acute and convalescent phases of COVID-19. Deeply sampled blood TCRbeta repertoires from subjects exposed to, actively infected with, or recovered from COVID-19 were included in the dataset. Samples came from the ongoing ImmuneRACE study (first 160 participants) plus 1,254 subjects from 6 global collaborators. The material from the prospective study consisted of cDNA or gDNA derived from T cells, B-cell-depleted T cells, or PBMCs. Sample metadata almost always included a de-identified subject ID, COVID-19 status, age in years and sex. HLA class I and class II types, where available, came from metadata supplied by the sample provider rather than from assay-based typing. The repertoires were released in a freely available public database meant as a resource for research on the immune response to SARS-CoV-2.

Broader findings and caveats from the paper: Clinical and demographic metadata were provided uncurated, with the amount varying by source and participant.

The germline V gene (reference sequence) specifies LNHDA as CDR1 and SQIVND as CDR2. Including cysteine and phenylalanine, the CDR3 has 15 amino acids. Of all the DNA, just the CDR3 is kept, 45 bases in frame from base 1. At the junction V is shortened by 0 bases and J by 6 bases, with 14 bases in between. TCRbeta CDR3 regions were amplified from genomic DNA using the immunoSEQ Assay, a bias-controlled multiplex PCR. Processing in the source paper ran as follows. Within the assay, amplification of reference gene primers was used to estimate how many nucleated cells each sample contained. Sequence reads were collapsed and filtered to measure the absolute abundance of every unique TCRbeta CDR3 rearrangement. For each sample, productive Simpson clonality was calculated by taking the square root of Simpson's diversity index across productive rearrangements. In its TCRdb copy, this immuneACCESS table keeps in-frame sequences only and misses some clones. Where compared with another copy, unresolved V genes explain less than half of these, and the others have no known cause. Clone size and the V and J calls come from that table; the DNA yielded D and trimming. The sample table contains 50,000 to 60,000 clones; only one count was recorded for 90% of them. Clones ranked in the top ten supply more than 9.5% of the sample.

The receptor chain draws on TRBV19 and TRBJ1-1; TRBD1 might be the D gene, on 6 matching bases. Sequenced material: peripheral blood. This TCR was sampled from an elderly woman with acute or convalescent COVID-19. The DNA reads TGTGCCAGTAGTATAGAGGCAGGGGAGTACTCTGAAGCTTTCTTT. It is translated as CASSIEAGEYSEAFF.